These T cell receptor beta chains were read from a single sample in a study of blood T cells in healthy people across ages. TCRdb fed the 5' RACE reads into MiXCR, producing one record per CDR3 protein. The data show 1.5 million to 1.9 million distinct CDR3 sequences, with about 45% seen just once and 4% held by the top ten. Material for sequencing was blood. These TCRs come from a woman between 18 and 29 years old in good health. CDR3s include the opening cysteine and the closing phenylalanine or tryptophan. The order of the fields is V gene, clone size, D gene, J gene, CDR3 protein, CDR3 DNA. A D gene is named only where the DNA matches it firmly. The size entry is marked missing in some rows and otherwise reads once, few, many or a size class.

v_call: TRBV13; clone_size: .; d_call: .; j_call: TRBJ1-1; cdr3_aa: CAGSTGSRGTEAFF; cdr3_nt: TGTGCCGGCAGCACCGGTTCCCGTGGCACTGAAGCTTTCTTT
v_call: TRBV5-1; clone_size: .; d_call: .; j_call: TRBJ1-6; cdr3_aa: CASSLDGGNNSPPHF; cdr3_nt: TGCGCCAGCAGCTTGGACGGTGGAAATAATTCACCCCCCCACTTT
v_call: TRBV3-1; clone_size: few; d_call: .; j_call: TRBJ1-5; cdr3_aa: CASSQGFTGRSNQPQHF; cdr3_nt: TGTGCCAGCAGCCAAGGGTTTACAGGGCGGAGCAATCAGCCCCAGCATTTT
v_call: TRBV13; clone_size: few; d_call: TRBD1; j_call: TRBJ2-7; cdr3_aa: CASSPGRDRGSYEQYF; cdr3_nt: TGTGCCAGCAGCCCTGGGAGAGACAGGGGTTCCTACGAGCAGTACTTC
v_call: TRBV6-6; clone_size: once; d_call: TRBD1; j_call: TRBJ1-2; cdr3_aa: CASILLGTGVGGYTF; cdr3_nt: TGTGCCAGCATCCTCTTAGGGACAGGCGTAGGTGGCTACACCTTC
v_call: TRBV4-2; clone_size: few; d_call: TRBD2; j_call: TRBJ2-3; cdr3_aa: CASSQGPPTSGKNTDTQYF; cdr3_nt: TGTGCCAGCAGCCAAGGCCCACCTACTAGCGGGAAAAACACAGATACGCAGTATTTT
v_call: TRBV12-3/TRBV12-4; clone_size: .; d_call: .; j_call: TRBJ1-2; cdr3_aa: CASSLSNPYGYTF; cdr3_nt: TGTGCCAGCAGTTTATCGAATCCCTATGGCTACACCTTC
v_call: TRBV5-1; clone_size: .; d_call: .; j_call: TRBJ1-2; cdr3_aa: CVSSLNSALKGYTF; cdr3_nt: TGCGTCAGCAGCTTAAACTCGGCTTTAAAGGGCTACACCTTC
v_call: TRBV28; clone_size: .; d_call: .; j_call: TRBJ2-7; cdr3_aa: CASSLWGPVEQYF; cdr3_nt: TGTGCCAGCAGTTTATGGGGTCCCGTCGAGCAGTACTTC
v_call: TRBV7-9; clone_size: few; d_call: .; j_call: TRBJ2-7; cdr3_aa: CASTMEYSYEQYF; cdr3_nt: TGTGCCAGCACCATGGAATACTCCTACGAGCAGTACTTC
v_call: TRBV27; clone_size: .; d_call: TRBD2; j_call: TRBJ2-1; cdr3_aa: CASKPPGGALIEQFF; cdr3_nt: TGTGCCAGCAAACCACCGGGAGGGGCACTGATTGAGCAGTTCTTC
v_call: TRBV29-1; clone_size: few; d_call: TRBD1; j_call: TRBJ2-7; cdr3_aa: CSVQRTGDYEQYF; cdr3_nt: TGCAGCGTCCAAAGGACAGGTGATTACGAGCAGTACTTC
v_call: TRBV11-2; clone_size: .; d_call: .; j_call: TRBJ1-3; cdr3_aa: CASSLDRTGNTIYF; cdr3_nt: TGTGCCAGCAGCTTAGATCGAACTGGAAACACCATATATTTT
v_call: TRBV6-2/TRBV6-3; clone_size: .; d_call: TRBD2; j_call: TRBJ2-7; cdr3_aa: CASTGGDTYYEQYF; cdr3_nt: TGTGCCAGCACCGGGGGGGACACCTACTACGAGCAGTACTTC
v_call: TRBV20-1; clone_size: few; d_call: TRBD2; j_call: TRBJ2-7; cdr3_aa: CSAASGTSSYNEQYF; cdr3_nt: TGCAGTGCTGCCTCCGGGACTAGTAGCTACAATGAGCAGTACTTC
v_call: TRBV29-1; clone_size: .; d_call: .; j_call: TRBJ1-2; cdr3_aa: CSAVAFYGYTF; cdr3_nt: TGCAGCGCCGTGGCCTTCTATGGCTACACCTTC
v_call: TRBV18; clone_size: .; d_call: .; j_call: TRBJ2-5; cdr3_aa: CASSPSGQEQYF; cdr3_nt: TGTGCCAGCTCACCAAGCGGACAAGAGCAGTACTTC
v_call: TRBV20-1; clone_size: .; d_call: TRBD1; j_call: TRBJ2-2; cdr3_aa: CSATKTGEFGELFF; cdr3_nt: TGCAGTGCTACCAAGACAGGGGAGTTCGGGGAGCTGTTTTTT
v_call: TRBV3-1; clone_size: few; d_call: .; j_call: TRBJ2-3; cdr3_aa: CASSPPGIQPDTQYF; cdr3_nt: TGTGCCAGCAGCCCCCCCGGGATCCAGCCCGATACGCAGTATTTT
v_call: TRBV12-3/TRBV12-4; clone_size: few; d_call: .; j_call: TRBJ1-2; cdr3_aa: CASLGRILSYGYTF; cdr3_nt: TGTGCCAGTTTGGGTCGTATCCTCTCCTATGGCTACACCTTC
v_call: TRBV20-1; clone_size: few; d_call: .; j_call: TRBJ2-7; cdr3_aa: CSARGGLAIEQYF; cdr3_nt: TGCAGTGCCCGAGGTGGACTTGCGATCGAGCAGTACTTC
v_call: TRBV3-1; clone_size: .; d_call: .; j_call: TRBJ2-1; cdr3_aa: CASSPTGSSTDEQFF; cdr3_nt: TGTGCCAGCAGCCCCACAGGGTCATCCACCGATGAGCAGTTCTTC
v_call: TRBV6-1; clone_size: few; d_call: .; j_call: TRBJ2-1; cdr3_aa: CASSRDLAEYNEQFF; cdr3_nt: TGTGCCAGCAGCCGTGACTTAGCGGAATACAATGAGCAGTTCTTC
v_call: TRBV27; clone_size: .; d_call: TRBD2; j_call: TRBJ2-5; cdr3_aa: CASSLALAEVYNEQYF; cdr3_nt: TGTGCCAGCAGTTTAGCACTAGCGGAGGTCTACAATGAGCAGTACTTC
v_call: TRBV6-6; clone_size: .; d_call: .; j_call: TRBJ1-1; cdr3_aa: CASSYSRGSANTEAFF; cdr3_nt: TGTGCCAGCAGTTACTCGAGGGGATCGGCGAACACTGAAGCTTTCTTT
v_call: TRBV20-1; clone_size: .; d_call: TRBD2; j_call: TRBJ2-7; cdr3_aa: CSAKSTTSPSYEQYF; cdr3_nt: TGCAGTGCTAAGTCCACGACTAGCCCGTCCTACGAGCAGTACTTC
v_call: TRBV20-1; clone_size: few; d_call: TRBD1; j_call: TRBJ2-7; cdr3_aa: CSANRDRGFFEQYF; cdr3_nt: TGCAGTGCTAACCGGGACAGGGGCTTTTTCGAGCAGTACTTC
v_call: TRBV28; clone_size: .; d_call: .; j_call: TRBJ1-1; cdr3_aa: CASSFRRVEAFF; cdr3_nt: TGTGCCAGCAGTTTTAGGAGGGTGGAAGCTTTCTTT
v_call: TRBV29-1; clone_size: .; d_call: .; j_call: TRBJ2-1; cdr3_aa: CSVLDTAFEQFF; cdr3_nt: TGCAGCGTCCTCGACACGGCCTTTGAGCAGTTCTTC
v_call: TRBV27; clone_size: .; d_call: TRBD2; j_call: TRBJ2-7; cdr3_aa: CASTPLLAGFDNEQYF; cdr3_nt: TGTGCCAGCACCCCTCTTCTAGCGGGATTCGACAATGAGCAGTACTTC
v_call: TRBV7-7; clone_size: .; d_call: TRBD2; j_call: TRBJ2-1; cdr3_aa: CASSLSREGRANEQFF; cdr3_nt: TGTGCCAGCAGCTTATCGCGGGAGGGCCGGGCGAATGAGCAGTTCTTC
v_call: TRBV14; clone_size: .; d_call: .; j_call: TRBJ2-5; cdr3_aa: CAGSQDAWEETQYF; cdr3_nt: TGTGCCGGCAGCCAAGATGCCTGGGAAGAGACCCAGTACTTC
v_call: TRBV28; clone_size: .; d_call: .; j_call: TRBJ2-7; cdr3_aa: CASSPPPRAGSEQYF; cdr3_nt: TGTGCCAGCAGTCCTCCTCCGCGAGCAGGGAGCGAGCAGTACTTC
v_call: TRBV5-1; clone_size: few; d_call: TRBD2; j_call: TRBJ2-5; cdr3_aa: CASSAFGTRETQYF; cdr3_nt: TGCGCCAGCAGCGCGTTCGGGACTAGGGAGACCCAGTACTTC
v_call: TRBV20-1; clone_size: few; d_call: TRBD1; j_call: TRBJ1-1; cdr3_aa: CSARDRGQGTEAFF; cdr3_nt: TGCAGTGCTAGAGATAGGGGACAGGGAACTGAAGCTTTCTTT
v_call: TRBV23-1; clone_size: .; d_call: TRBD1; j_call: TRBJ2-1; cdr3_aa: CASSHPPDRGNNEQFF; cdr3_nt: TGCGCCAGCAGTCACCCACCGGACAGGGGGAACAATGAGCAGTTCTTC
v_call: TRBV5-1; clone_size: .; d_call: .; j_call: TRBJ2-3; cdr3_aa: CASRGRTSSTDTQYF; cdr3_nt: TGCGCCAGCCGTGGCCGGACCTCTAGCACAGATACGCAGTATTTT
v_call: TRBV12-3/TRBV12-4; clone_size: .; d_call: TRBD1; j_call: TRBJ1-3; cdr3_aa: CASRGQISGNTIYF; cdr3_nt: TGTGCCAGCAGGGGACAGATCTCTGGAAACACCATATATTTT
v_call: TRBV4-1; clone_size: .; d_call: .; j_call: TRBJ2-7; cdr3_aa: CASSRAADSTLYEQYF; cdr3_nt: TGCGCCAGCAGCCGAGCAGCGGACAGCACCCTATACGAGCAGTACTTC
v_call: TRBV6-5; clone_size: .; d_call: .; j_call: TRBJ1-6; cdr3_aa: CASSYSSDSYNSPLHF; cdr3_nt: TGTGCCAGCAGTTACTCGTCGGACAGTTATAATTCACCCCTCCACTTT
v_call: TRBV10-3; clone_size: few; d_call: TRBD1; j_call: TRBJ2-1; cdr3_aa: CASRDSVDEQFF; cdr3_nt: TGTGCCTCACGGGACAGTGTTGATGAGCAGTTCTTC
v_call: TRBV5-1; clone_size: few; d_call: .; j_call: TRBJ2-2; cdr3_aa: CASSRSPPDTGELFF; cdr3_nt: TGCGCCAGCAGTCGATCCCCCCCGGACACCGGGGAGCTGTTTTTT
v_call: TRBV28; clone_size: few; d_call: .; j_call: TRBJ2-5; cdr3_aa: CASRTGLGTQYF; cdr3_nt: TGTGCCAGCAGAACAGGGCTGGGGACCCAGTACTTC